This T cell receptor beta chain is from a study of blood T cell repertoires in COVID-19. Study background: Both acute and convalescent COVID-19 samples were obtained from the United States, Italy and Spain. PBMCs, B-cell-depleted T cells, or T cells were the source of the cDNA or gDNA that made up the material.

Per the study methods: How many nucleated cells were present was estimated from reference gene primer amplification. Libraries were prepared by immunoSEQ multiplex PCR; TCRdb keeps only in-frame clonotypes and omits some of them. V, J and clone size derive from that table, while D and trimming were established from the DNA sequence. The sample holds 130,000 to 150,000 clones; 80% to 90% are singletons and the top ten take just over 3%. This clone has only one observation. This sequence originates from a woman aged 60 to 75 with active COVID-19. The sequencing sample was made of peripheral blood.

CDR3 nucleotides: TGTGCCAGCAGTTACGGTCTAGCCACCGGGCAGTTCTTC. Translated, it gives CASSYGLATGQFF. The chain uses TRBV6-5 and TRBJ2-1; weak D call: TRBD2 (5 bases). V gave up 2 bases and J gave up 12 bases, with 14 bases separating them. Germline lookup yields CDR1 MNHEY and CDR2 SVGAGI. The CDR3 runs to 13 residues.